This T cell receptor (beta chain) was found in a study of neurological immune-mediated disorders (dated by TCRdb to 2018 to 2020). Turning to the overall study: Among the 35 or so multiple sclerosis patients, approximately 30 had relapsing-remitting MS and 3 had secondary progressive MS. Peripheral blood TCR-beta repertoires from patients with HTLV-I-associated myelopathy (HAM/TSP), patients with multiple sclerosis, and healthy controls were compared in the study using UMI-based sequencing. The roughly 110 TCR-beta libraries covered PBMC samples along with longitudinal samples, technical triplicates, and paired sorted CD4+ and CD8+ T-cell subsets. Of the approximately 68 subjects in the cohort, some 15 were HAM/TSP patients, around 34 were multiple sclerosis patients, and about 20 were healthy controls. Summary of the overall study and its limitations: No association of the MS cluster with clinical or MRI features was observed, and the need for larger cohorts was stated by the authors. Expanded clones from different subjects shared no identical CDR3 amino acid sequences, which suggests that TCR-beta repertoires were private in all groups. In a phylogenetic analysis, the repertoires of 18 out of 34 MS patients fell into a single cluster of related CDR3 sequences, pointing to a possible signature at the repertoire level. TCR clonal expansion was highest in HAM/TSP patients and lowest in MS patients, with MS patients falling below even healthy controls.

Ten or more counts support this clonotype. This clone's antigen is unknown. No base quality values were provided; no much bigger clone lies one nucleotide off. Libraries from unsorted PBMCs were made from 2 million PBMCs kept in RNAlater at -80 degrees C until RNA extraction. Multiple sclerosis patients were enrolled in a US clinical protocol under which disease progression was evaluated by magnetic resonance imaging. Peripheral blood underwent Ficoll-Hypaque density gradient centrifugation to isolate PBMCs, which were then cryopreserved in liquid nitrogen. cDNA was synthesized by template-switch 5'RACE using a primer carrying a 10-nucleotide random unique molecular identifier by which each TCR transcript was tagged. Each sequencing run produced over 190 million TCR-beta sequences covering 15-18 subjects. Total RNA was extracted with the RNeasy kit. The KAPA Real-time Library Amplification kit was used to amplify TCR-beta VDJ regions with primers targeting the TCR constant region and the 5'RACE anchor. A first PCR added sample indexes and Illumina adaptors, after which a second PCR increased the library yield. After purification with Ampure beads, the TCR product of roughly 650 bp was size-selected on a 2% E-gel SizeSelection system. Before pooling, library quality was checked on a Bioanalyzer, concentration was measured with Qubit, and libraries were quantified with the Kapa Library Quantification kit. Libraries were sequenced paired-end 2 x 150 bp on an Illumina HiSeq 2500. To increase sequence diversity, 25-30% phiX was spiked into each library pool. The paper's processing steps were these. Quality-filtered reads were processed with the UMI-based MiGEC pipeline, which removed over 85% of raw TCR sequences during error correction. IMGT germline references were used for aligning VDJ genes, and each clonotype was defined as a unique CDR3 amino acid sequence together with its V-J genes. Clonal expansion, Shannon diversity and CDR3 relatedness (CalcPairwiseDistances, ClusterSamples) were evaluated with VDJtools, and phylogenetic trees were built with CLCbio workbench. Clones with at least 8 unique UMIs were defined as expanded, with this threshold being based on coefficient-of-variation modelling across technical triplicates. TCRdb's own reprocessing of the public reads used fastp at Q25 and MiXCR and kept productive beta chains. Rows merge per CDR3 protein into single entries with the most common DNA and genes. TCRdb, not the original authors, processed these V and J calls. The sample yields tens of thousands of distinct CDR3 sequences; 3% to 4.5% were counted once. The leading ten clones occupy less than 3% of the sample.

Trimming removed 5 bases from V and 5 bases from J; the gene matches leave 3 bases unexplained. CDR1 and CDR2 are read off the germline V gene (reference sequence) as LNHNV and YYDKDF. Counted from cysteine to phenylalanine, this CDR3 has 14 amino acids. Only CDR3 DNA remains: 42 bases, in frame from the first base. Material: PBMCs. The receptor was isolated from a woman in her forties or fifties with multiple sclerosis. The chain is encoded by TRBV15 joined to TRBJ1-6; 7 middle bases align to TRBD1. The CDR3 protein is CATSLGQDNSPLHF. The DNA reads TGTGCCACCAGCCTAGGACAGGATAATTCACCCCTCCACTTT.